The sample holds one count of the clone carrying this T cell receptor (beta chain). No antigen is known for it. CDR3 length equals 13 residues. V lost 6 bases to trimming and J lost 6 bases; unmatched junction nucleotides: 7. Germline V gene data show CDR1 as MDHEN and CDR2 as SYDVKM. The sample is drawn from a study of T cell responses to AZD1222 COVID-19 vaccine. Study results and limitations: Within unmutated variant regions lay the reported targets of nearly half of spike-specific TCRs. No repertoire was sampled before or during the peak T cell response, only after it. Vaccine-associated CD4 TCRs ranged over spike, dominating at 160-218 and 743-854. Clonal diversity was possibly underestimated; the donors were predominantly white British and more often female.

Data came from immunoSEQ multiplex PCR; TCRdb stores just in-frame clones and leaves some out. The sample has 150,000 to 200,000 clones; approximately 92% are singletons. The chain couples TRBV28 to TRBJ1-2; 7 nucleotides line up with TRBD1. The specimen was peripheral blood, collected on day 0 of AZD1222 vaccination. This clonotype was sampled from an adult in good health. CDR3 DNA sequence: TGTGCCAGCAGAGGGGGCTCCGGCGATGGCTACACCTTC. This translates into CASRGGSGDGYTF.